Included here is one T cell receptor (beta chain) sequence, with context. Its specificity is unknown. The entry originates in a study of cytomegalovirus exposure and HLA in healthy donors. Study conclusions and caveats: Earlier results showed most TCR beta V segments being productive about 87% or about 30% of the time. An analysis that was carried out later associated 16,951 TCR beta sequences with HLA alleles at 0.05 false discovery rate.

This PCR relied on a set of 60 Vbeta primers and 13 Jbeta primers. Libraries were prepared by immunoSEQ multiplex PCR; TCRdb keeps only in-frame clonotypes and omits some of them. The data hold some 120,000 clones, with around 80% observed a single time. The CDR3 has 14 residues. Germline lookup yields CDR1 KGHSH and CDR2 LQKENI. The V and J ends lost 0 bases and 8 bases respectively, with 11 bases between them. V is TRBV18 and J is TRBJ2-1; D not resolved. The specimen was PBMCs. The sequence was collected from a man between 25 and 39 years old in good health and CMV-seronegative. The CDR3 protein is CASSPPSMGHEQFF. Here the CDR3 DNA reads TGTGCCAGCTCACCACCTTCAATGGGCCATGAGCAGTTCTTC.